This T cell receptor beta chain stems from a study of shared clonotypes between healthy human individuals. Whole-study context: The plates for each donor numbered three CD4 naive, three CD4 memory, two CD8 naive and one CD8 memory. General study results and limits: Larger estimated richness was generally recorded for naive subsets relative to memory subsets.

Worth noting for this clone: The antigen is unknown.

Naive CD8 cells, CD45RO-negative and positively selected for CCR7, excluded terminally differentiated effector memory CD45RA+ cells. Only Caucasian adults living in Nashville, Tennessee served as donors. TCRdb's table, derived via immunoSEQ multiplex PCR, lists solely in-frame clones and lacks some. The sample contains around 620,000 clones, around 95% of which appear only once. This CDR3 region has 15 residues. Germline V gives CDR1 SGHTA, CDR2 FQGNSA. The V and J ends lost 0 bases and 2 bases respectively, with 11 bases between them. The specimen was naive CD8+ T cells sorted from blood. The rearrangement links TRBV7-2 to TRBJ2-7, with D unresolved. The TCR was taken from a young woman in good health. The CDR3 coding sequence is TGTGCCAGCAGCTTAGCCCCCGGCAGCCCCTACGAGCAGTACTTC. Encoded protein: CASSLAPGSPYEQYF. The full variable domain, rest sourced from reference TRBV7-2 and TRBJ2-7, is GAGVSQSPSNKVTEKGKDVELRCDPISGHTALYWYRQSLGQGLEFLIYFQGNSAPDKSGLPSDRFSAERTGGSVSTLTIQRTQQEDSAVYLCASSLAPGSPYEQYFGPGTRLTVT.